This T cell receptor (beta chain) is from a study of T cells in Graves' hyperthyroidism and ophthalmopathy. Notes on the study in general: In the blood, most expanded thyroid clonotypes above 0.001 appeared as well. A 13 V-J model separated ophthalmopathy from stable hyperthyroidism.

TCR beta CDR3 regions were amplified from RNA transcripts. The study used the HTBI primer set for a first-round RT-PCR of the TCR CDR3. In TCRdb, the multiplex PCR reads were re-called with MiXCR into one record per CDR3 protein. The sample comprises roughly 380,000 distinct CDR3 sequences, approximately 15% of which are singletons, and approximately 9.9% rests with the top ten. This clonotype has only a few counts. The antigen remains unidentified. If no ophthalmopathy progression occurred within 18 months, Graves' hyperthyroidism was stable. Patients with uncontrolled infections, other autoimmune diseases, pregnancy or lactation were excluded. With V trimmed by 4 bases and J by 7 bases, 5 bases remained unmatched. The CDR3 sequence is 16 residues long. Germline V CDR1 and CDR2: LGHDT, YNNKEL (reference sequence).

The gene calls are TRBV3-1 and TRBJ2-1, with TRBD2 identical over 15 bases. Material: blood. The origin of this receptor is a woman aged 60 to 75 with Graves' hyperthyroidism. The CDR3 loop reads CASSPWTSGRANEQFF. As DNA, the CDR3 is TGTGCCAGCAGCCCCTGGACTAGCGGGAGGGCGAATGAGCAGTTCTTC.